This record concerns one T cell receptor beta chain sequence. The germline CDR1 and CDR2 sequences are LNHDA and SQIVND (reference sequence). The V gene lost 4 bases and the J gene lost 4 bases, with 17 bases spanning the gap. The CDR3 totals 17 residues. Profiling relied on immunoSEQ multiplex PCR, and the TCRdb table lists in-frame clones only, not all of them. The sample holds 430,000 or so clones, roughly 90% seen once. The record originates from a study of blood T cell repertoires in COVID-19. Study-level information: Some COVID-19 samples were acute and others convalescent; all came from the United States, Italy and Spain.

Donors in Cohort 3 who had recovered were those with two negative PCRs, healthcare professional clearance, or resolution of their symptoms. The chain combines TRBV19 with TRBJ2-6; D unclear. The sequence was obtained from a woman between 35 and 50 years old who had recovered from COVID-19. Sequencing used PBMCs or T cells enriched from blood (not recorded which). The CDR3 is CASSKLGLVSGANVLTF. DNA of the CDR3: TGTGCCAGTAGTAAGCTGGGCTTGGTCTCCGGGGCCAACGTCCTGACTTTC.